This is a list of T cell receptor beta chains from one sample in a study of T cell responses to AZD1222 COVID-19 vaccine. Method: immunoSEQ multiplex PCR; TCRdb's copy keeps in-frame clones and lacks some. The table shows around 120,000 clones, with roughly nine tenths occurring only once. The material was peripheral blood, obtained on day 0 of AZD1222 vaccination. The receptors originated from an adult in good health. CDR3s include the opening cysteine and the closing phenylalanine or tryptophan. The D gene is left open where the match is weak. For some rows the clone size is stated as once, few or many, or as a class when expanded; others skip it.

J gene | clone size | V gene | D gene | CDR3 protein | CDR3 DNA
TRBJ2-7 | - | TRBV15 | - | CATSRAIRVQSSYEQYF | TGTGCCACCAGCAGAGCGATACGGGTACAAAGCTCCTACGAGCAGTACTTC
TRBJ2-3 | - | TRBV4-2 | TRBD2 | CASSRLGTSGEDTQYF | TGTGCCAGCAGCCGACTCGGGACTAGCGGGGAGGATACGCAGTATTTT
TRBJ2-5 | - | TRBV5-4 | TRBD2 | CASSWTRGEETQYF | TGTGCCAGCAGCTGGACACGGGGGGAAGAGACCCAGTACTTC
TRBJ2-1 | once | TRBV5-4 | TRBD1 | CASSLGGQGPYEQFF | TGTGCCAGCAGCTTGGGAGGACAGGGGCCGTATGAGCAGTTCTTC
TRBJ1-5 | once | TRBV7-9 | TRBD1 | CASSLKGTGSNQPQHF | TGTGCCAGCAGCTTAAAAGGGACAGGAAGCAATCAGCCCCAGCATTTT
TRBJ2-6 | - | TRBV12-5 | - | CASAPPGANVLTF | TGTGCTAGTGCCCCCCCCGGGGCCAACGTCCTGACTTTC
TRBJ1-2 | - | TRBV6-5 | TRBD1 | CASSYSTGVVGYTF | TGTGCCAGCAGTTATTCGACAGGGGTTGTCGGCTACACCTTC
TRBJ2-2 | - | TRBV30 | - | CAWSLPAGGGFF | TGTGCCTGGAGTCTTCCGGCTGGGGGAGGATTTTTT
TRBJ1-2 | - | TRBV28 | - | CASSWQGGYTF | TGTGCCAGCAGTTGGCAGGGAGGCTACACCTTC
TRBJ2-2 | - | TRBV19 | TRBD1 | CASSPLQGVIEAGELFF | TGTGCCAGTAGTCCATTACAGGGGGTAATAGAAGCCGGGGAGCTGTTTTTT
TRBJ2-5 | - | TRBV10-3 | TRBD2 | CAISQGLAGMGETQYF | TGTGCCATCAGTCAAGGACTAGCGGGAATGGGGGAGACCCAGTACTTC
TRBJ1-1 | - | TRBV20-1 | - | CSARTDTEAFF | TGCAGTGCTAGGACGGACACTGAAGCTTTCTTT
TRBJ2-1 | - | TRBV5-4 | - | CASSLEGSSYNEQFF | TGTGCCAGCAGCTTGGAGGGCAGCTCCTACAATGAGCAGTTCTTC
TRBJ1-2 | - | TRBV18 | TRBD1 | CASSPSAGGERGYTF | TGTGCCAGCTCACCGAGCGCAGGGGGTGAACGAGGCTACACCTTC
TRBJ1-2 | once | TRBV30 | TRBD1 | CAWRRQGADGYTF | TGTGCCTGGAGAAGACAGGGGGCTGATGGCTACACCTTC
TRBJ1-4 | - | TRBV2 | TRBD1 | CASSDLPRTGGFEKLFF | TGTGCCAGCAGTGACTTACCCCGGACAGGGGGATTCGAAAAACTGTTTTTT
TRBJ2-7 | once | TRBV5-4 | - | CASSFLEGGLAYEQYF | TGTGCCAGCAGCTTTCTAGAGGGGGGTTTGGCCTACGAGCAGTACTTC
TRBJ1-6 | - | TRBV27 | - | CASRSSEGSYNSPLHF | TGTGCCAGCAGATCCTCGGAAGGGTCCTATAATTCACCCCTCCACTTT
TRBJ1-1 | - | TRBV5-1 | - | CASRRDARDEAFF | TGCGCCAGCAGGAGGGACGCGCGGGATGAAGCTTTCTTT
TRBJ1-5 | - | TRBV9 | - | CASSVADSSSQPQHF | TGTGCCAGCAGCGTGGCGGACAGTTCCAGCCAGCCCCAGCATTTT
TRBJ2-6 | - | TRBV6-4 | - | CASTRLSGSGANVLTF | TGTGCCAGCACCCGCTTGTCAGGGTCTGGGGCCAACGTCCTGACTTTC
TRBJ2-1 | once | TRBV10-3 | TRBD2 | CAISDTGLAGVDEQFF | TGTGCCATCAGTGACACGGGACTAGCGGGAGTGGATGAGCAGTTCTTC
TRBJ1-2 | - | TRBV30 | TRBD1 | CASTGGDGYTF | TGTGCCTCGACAGGGGGCGATGGCTACACCTTC
TRBJ2-1 | - | TRBV11-2 | - | CASSSSGPYNEQFF | TGTGCCAGCAGCTCCAGCGGGCCGTACAATGAGCAGTTCTTC
TRBJ1-6 | few | TRBV11-2 | TRBD1 | CASSQGQNNSPLHF | TGTGCCAGCAGCCAGGGACAGAACAATTCACCCCTCCACTTT
TRBJ1-2 | - | TRBV7-8 | - | CASSLEALYGYTF | TGTGCCAGCAGCTTAGAAGCCCTCTATGGCTACACCTTC
TRBJ1-6 | - | TRBV7-2 | - | CASSLAVGLLHF | TGTGCCAGCAGCTTAGCCGTGGGACTCCTCCACTTT